These 26 T cell receptor beta chains share one sample of origin, sequenced in a study of blood T cells in healthy people across ages. PCR was performed a second time for 7 to 11 cycles using a sample-barcoded 5' primer and a J-beta primer mix. Using its own MiXCR run on the 5' RACE reads, TCRdb lists one record per CDR3 protein. The table lists over a million distinct CDR3 sequences, approximately 25% of them singletons, with less than 0.75% in the top ten. These data were likewise used in another study, on T cells of mothers and their children.

Sequenced material: blood. The origin of the receptors is a girl between 2 and 10 years old in good health.

The chain links TRBV6-5 to TRBJ2-1; either TRBD1 or TRBD2 may fit D (5 bases each). The V end was cut by 2 bases, the J end by 0 bases, with 17 bases between. CDR3 length: 18 amino acids. CDR1 and CDR2 (germline): MNHEY, SVGAGI. The CDR3 region has the DNA TGTGCCAGCAGTTACCGCCCGGGGCCTACAGGCTCCTACAATGAGCAGTTCTTC. This codes for CASSYRPGPTGSYNEQFF.

J is TRBJ2-2 and V is TRBV6-1; 11 nucleotides agree with TRBD2. This CDR3 spans 17 amino acids. CDR1 and CDR2 from the germline V gene are MNHNS and SASEGT. V shed 6 bases, J shed 0 bases, and the junction held 6 bases outside the gene matches. The CDR3 sequence is CASSPDSGRANTGELFF. The CDR3 DNA reads as TGTGCCAGCAGCCCTGATAGCGGGAGGGCGAACACCGGGGAGCTGTTTTTT.

This clonotype has a single count. The CDR3 does not close with the conserved phenylalanine or tryptophan, likely indicating a read error. The CDR3 sequence: CASTLGQGSDTQYS. DNA of the CDR3: TGTGCCAGCACCTTGGGACAGGGTTCAGATACGCAGTATTCT. J is TRBJ2-3 and V is TRBV12-3 or TRBV12-4, with 9 nucleotides matching TRBD1. This CDR3 has 14 residues. The junction had 6 bases not matched to a gene; V was cut back by 7 bases and J by 4 bases.

V gene TRBV29-1 combines with J gene TRBJ2-5; unclear D gene. V lost 2 bases and J 1 base, leaving 14 bases between the germline ends. Per the germline V gene, CDR1 is SQVTM and CDR2 is ANQGSEA. This CDR3 has 15 residues. The CDR3, as DNA: TGCAGCGTTGAACAAGGACCGTCGGCCCAAGAGACCCAGTACTTC. This sequence encodes CSVEQGPSAQETQYF.

The J gene is TRBJ2-5, the V gene TRBV27; 7 bases match TRBD1. The end of the DNA aligns better with TRBJ2-7, so the J call may be wrong. CDR1 and CDR2 from the germline V gene are MNHEY and SMNVEV (reference sequence). This CDR3 contains 13 residues. The CDR3 region has the DNA TGTGCCAGCAGTTACCAGGGGGTCTACGAGCAGTACTTC. It encodes CASSYQGVYEQYF.

This clonotype was observed a handful of times. This chain links TRBV5-6 with TRBJ2-5, with a tentative D call TRBD1 (5 bases). V dropped 1 base and J dropped 7 bases, with 8 bases sitting between them. Germline V gene sequence: CDR1 SGHDT, CDR2 YYEEEE. This CDR3 spans 12 amino acids. The CDR3 nucleotides read TGTGCCAGCAGCTTGACAGGTTCGACCCAGTACTTC. This codes for CASSLTGSTQYF.

This clonotype was counted between two and nine times. The gene calls are TRBV28 and TRBJ2-5; D not resolved. The end of the DNA is better explained by TRBJ2-1, so the J call may be wrong. Germline V gene data show CDR1 as MDHEN and CDR2 as SYDVKM. The CDR3 totals 16 residues. CDR3: CASTDPRGGWWGEQFF. The DNA for the CDR3 is TGTGCCAGCACCGACCCCCGAGGCGGCTGGTGGGGTGAGCAGTTCTTC.

The rearrangement joins TRBV5-6 to TRBJ1-5; D is unclear. Germline V gene data show CDR1 as SGHDT and CDR2 as YYEEEE. The V end lost 1 base, the J end lost 6 bases, and 8 bases lay between the germline ends. The CDR3 length is 13 residues. CDR3 nucleotide sequence: TGTGCCAGCAGCTTGAGTACGGCTCAGCCCCAGCATTTT. Its protein is CASSLSTAQPQHF.

A few counts support this clonotype. The chain couples TRBV7-9 to TRBJ2-1; D is unresolved. The CDR3 totals 14 residues. In germline, CDR1 is SEHNR, CDR2 FQNEAQ (reference sequence). V was pared by 0 bases and J by 7 bases, with 10 bases between. The CDR3 here is CASSLASARNEQFF. CDR3 nucleotide sequence: TGTGCCAGCAGCTTAGCGTCTGCGAGGAATGAGCAGTTCTTC. Together with reference TRBV7-9 and TRBJ2-1, the CDR3 gives the full variable domain: DTGVSQNPRHKITKRGQNVTFRCDPISEHNRLYWYRQTLGQGPEFLTYFQNEAQLEKSRLLSDRFSAERPKGSFSTLEIQRTEQGDSAMYLCASSLASARNEQFFGPGTRLTVL.

This clonotype was counted between two and nine times. CDR3 residues: CASSPGTGQFGEKLFF. The CDR3 region has the DNA TGCGCCAGCAGCCCCGGGACAGGCCAATTTGGGGAAAAACTGTTTTTT. This rearrangement joins TRBV4-1 to TRBJ1-4; TRBD1 agrees at 8 bases. V was pared by 4 bases and J by 8 bases, with 12 bases of the junction left unmatched. CDR3 size: 16 residues. The V gene's germline CDR1 is MGHRA and CDR2 YSYEKL.

To note about this clonotype: One end of the junction fails to match germline, which may point to a read error. The J gene is TRBJ2-5, the V gene TRBV6-5; no clear D. CDR1 and CDR2 (germline): MNHEY, SVGAGI. This CDR3 spans 12 amino acids. CDR3: CVSSPAGETQYF. The CDR3, as DNA: TGTGTCAGCAGCCCGGCCGGGGAGACCCAGTACTTC.

The V gene is TRBV20-1, the J gene TRBJ2-1, with D unresolved. The V gene lost 5 bases and the J gene lost 7 bases, with 18 bases spanning the gap. This CDR3 has 14 residues. The germline gives CDR1 DFQATT, CDR2 SNEGSKA (reference sequence). The CDR3 bases are TGCAGTGCTTCTCCCAATAGTCGGGCTAATGAGCAGTTCTTC. It translates to CSASPNSRANEQFF.

The V and J genes are TRBV25-1 and TRBJ2-4; no clear D. Germline V lookup: CDR1 MGHDK, CDR2 SYGVNS. The CDR3 runs to 13 residues. Trimming pared 4 bases from V and 6 bases from J, leaving 10 bases between. This CDR3 reads CASSGVKGNIQYF. The CDR3 DNA sequence: TGTGCCAGCAGTGGTGTAAAGGGAAACATTCAGTACTTC.

The gene calls are TRBV5-1 and TRBJ2-3; D might be TRBD2 (5 bases). The CDR3 length is 14 residues. Germline loops: CDR1 SGHRS, CDR2 YFSETQ. V lost 5 bases, J lost 1 base, and 11 bases lay in between. The CDR3 loop is CASRRDFGTDTQYF. The CDR3, as DNA: TGCGCCAGCAGGAGGGATTTTGGCACAGATACGCAGTATTTT. Based on the CDR3 plus reference TRBV5-1 and TRBJ2-3, the full variable domain is KAGVTQTPRYLIKTRGQQVTLSCSPISGHRSVSWYQQTPGQGLQFLFEYFSETQRNKGNFPGRFSGRQFSNSRSEMNVSTLELGDSALYLCASRRDFGTDTQYFGPGTRLTVL.

This clonotype was counted between two and nine times. In DNA form, the CDR3 reads TGCAGCGTTGGGCTCTATGGAGTCGCCGACGAGCAGTACTTC. This codes for CSVGLYGVADEQYF. J is TRBJ2-5 and V is TRBV29-1; the D is unclear. The J call is in doubt because the DNA end fits TRBJ2-7 better. The CDR3 runs to 14 residues. Germline CDR1 and CDR2: SQVTM and ANQGSEA.

The chain uses TRBV7-2 and TRBJ1-6; 8 bases map to TRBD1. Looked up from germline, CDR1 is SGHTA and CDR2 is FQGNSA. The CDR3 contains 16 residues. The J segment lost 8 bases and the V segment lost 0 bases, leaving 6 bases of the junction unmatched. The CDR3 DNA is TGTGCCAGCAGCTTAGCGGCAGGGGGCGCATATTCACCCCTCCACTTT. It translates to CASSLAAGGAYSPLHF. The full variable domain, its missing parts supplied by reference TRBV7-2 and TRBJ1-6, is GAGVSQSPSNKVTEKGKDVELRCDPISGHTALYWYRQSLGQGLEFLIYFQGNSAPDKSGLPSDRFSAERTGGSVSTLTIQRTQQEDSAVYLCASSLAAGGAYSPLHFGNGTRLTVT.

This clonotype was counted only a few times. The chain is built from TRBV25-1 and TRBJ2-7, with D perhaps matching TRBD2 (7 bases). With 5 bases removed from V and 7 bases from J, the gap between germline ends came to 21 bases. The length of the CDR3 is 15 residues. Germline lookup yields CDR1 MGHDK and CDR2 SYGVNS. The CDR3 DNA sequence: TGTGCCAGCAGTCCTCTCGGGGGGCTTACGGGAGAGCAGTACTTC. Translation gives CASSPLGGLTGEQYF.

The rearrangement links TRBV5-1 to TRBJ2-5, with D possibly matching TRBD1 (7 bases). Trimming took off 4 bases at V and 1 base at J, with 17 bases between the two ends. CDR1 and CDR2 from the germline V gene are SGHRS and YFSETQ. The CDR3 has 16 residues. The CDR3 DNA sequence: TGCGCCAGCAGCGCGGGACAGTGGGGGACCCAAGAGACCCAGTACTTC. Translation: CASSAGQWGTQETQYF. Together with reference TRBV5-1 and TRBJ2-5, the CDR3 gives the full variable domain: KAGVTQTPRYLIKTRGQQVTLSCSPISGHRSVSWYQQTPGQGLQFLFEYFSETQRNKGNFPGRFSGRQFSNSRSEMNVSTLELGDSALYLCASSAGQWGTQETQYFGPGTRLLVL.

The V and J genes are TRBV4-1 and TRBJ2-5, with 8 positions matching TRBD1. The CDR3 sequence is 15 residues long. Losses at the gene ends were 2 bases for V and 2 bases for J; bases not matched to a gene: 4. Germline values: CDR1 MGHRA, CDR2 YSYEKL. CDR3 nucleotide sequence: TGCGCCAGCAGCCAACGGGACAGGTCTCAAGAGACCCAGTACTTC. It specifies CASSQRDRSQETQYF.

This clonotype was seen a few times. V is TRBV20-1 and J is TRBJ2-7; a weak D match, TRBD2 (6 bases). The CDR3 length is 13 residues. CDR1 and CDR2 from the germline V gene are DFQATT and SNEGSKA (reference sequence). V lost 3 bases, J lost 6 bases, and 15 bases lay in between. The CDR3 spells CSASERAGSEQYF. The CDR3 DNA is TGCAGTGCTAGTGAGCGGGCTGGCTCCGAGCAGTACTTC.

This clonotype was recorded a few times. The chain uses TRBV6-1 and TRBJ2-1; 8 nucleotides agree with TRBD2. CDR1 MNHNS and CDR2 SASEGT come from the germline V gene. Losses at the gene ends were 5 bases for V and 4 bases for J; bases not matched to a gene: 10. This CDR3 is 16 amino acids long. This CDR3 is CASSRLAGPPYNEQFF. The CDR3 DNA sequence: TGTGCCAGCAGTCGGCTAGCGGGTCCCCCTTACAATGAGCAGTTCTTC.

This clonotype was counted between two and nine times. This chain joins TRBV12-5 and TRBJ2-1; D is unresolved. V was pared by 5 bases and J by 10 bases, with 9 bases between. Germline CDR1 reads LGHNT; CDR2 reads FRNRAP. The CDR3 loop spans 11 amino acids. As DNA, the CDR3 is TGTGCTAGTGGTATCCTCCTGGAGCAGTTCTTC. Protein sequence: CASGILLEQFF.

The chain links TRBV5-1 to TRBJ2-6; 9 positions match TRBD1. The CDR3 spans 17 residues. Germline V lookup: CDR1 SGHRS, CDR2 YFSETQ. V was pared by 0 bases and J by 0 bases, with 1 base of the junction left unmatched. The CDR3 DNA reads as TGCGCCAGCAGCTTGGCGACAGGGGGCTCTGGGGCCAACGTCCTGACTTTC. This gives the protein CASSLATGGSGANVLTF.

This clonotype appeared a few times. The genes are TRBV12-3 or TRBV12-4 and TRBJ1-5, with D unresolved. The CDR3 length is 13 residues. The V gene lost 5 bases and the J gene lost 5 bases, with 10 bases spanning the gap. DNA for the CDR3: TGTGCCAGCAGTCTCGTCCGTCATCAGCCCCAGCATTTT. It is translated as CASSLVRHQPQHF.

This clonotype appeared a few times. This sequence joins TRBV5-1 and TRBJ1-1; 8 bases are a match to TRBD1. The germline V gene encodes CDR1 SGHRS and CDR2 YFSETQ. J lost 0 bases, V lost 4 bases, and 8 bases had no gene match. This CDR3 is built from 16 residues. The CDR3 coding sequence is TGCGCCAGCAGCCCCGGACAGGGCTTCATGAACACTGAAGCTTTCTTT. It translates to CASSPGQGFMNTEAFF.

This clonotype was counted only a few times. The chain links TRBV5-1 to TRBJ2-5; a weak D match, TRBD2 (5 bases). Judging by the DNA end, TRBJ2-1 fits better; the J call may be wrong. Per the germline V gene, CDR1 is SGHRS and CDR2 is YFSETQ. This CDR3 is built from 14 residues. The CDR3 DNA reads TGCGCCAGCAGCTTGGTGCTAGCCCTCGGGGAGCAGTTCTTC. This translates into CASSLVLALGEQFF.